This TCR beta chain originates from a study of T cells after yellow fever vaccination. Findings and caveats of the study: Peaking on day 5 versus 15, the secondary response was faster but weaker. Subsequent to the booster, the majority of primary-vaccination clones reappeared (96% CD4, about 90% CD8). FACS-sorted repertoires could harbor abundant contaminating bulk-population clonotypes.

This clonotype occurred many times. Its antigen is as yet unknown. Generation of TCR cDNA used 5'RACE template switching (which added a universal primer site and UMIs). TCRdb re-called the 5' RACE reads through MiXCR, storing one row per CDR3 protein. The sample consists of 200,000 to 250,000 distinct CDR3 sequences, roughly 3.3% of them appearing once. V dropped 3 bases and J dropped 6; count of bases not matched to a gene: 12. The CDR3 spans 16 residues. Germline V CDR1 and CDR2: ENHRY, SYGVKD. The receptor was derived from a man between 18 and 35 years old who received the YFV17D yellow fever vaccine. The specimen comprised CD4+ T cells sorted from PBMCs, sampled 10 days after the yellow fever booster vaccination. The chain uses TRBV10-3 and TRBJ2-7; 9 nucleotides match TRBD2. CDR3 region: CAISEGLAGPLGEQYF. In DNA form, the CDR3 reads TGTGCCATCAGTGAAGGGCTAGCGGGACCACTAGGCGAGCAGTACTTC.